Presented here are 8 T cell receptor beta chains from one specimen sequenced in a study of cytomegalovirus exposure and HLA in healthy donors. Researchers ran the PCR with 60 Vbeta and 13 Jbeta primers. The data were produced by immunoSEQ multiplex PCR, yet TCRdb's version contains in-frame clones alone and is incomplete. Of 120,000 to 150,000 clones listed, around 79% are singletons. What was sequenced was PBMCs. The receptors here all came from a woman aged 40 to 55 in good health and CMV-seropositive.

Of note for this clone: At one end, the junction sequence differs from germline, possibly due to a read error. CDR3 sequence reads: CASGLGDRFTDTQYF. CDR3 in DNA: TGTGCCAGCGGCTTAGGGGACAGGTTCACAGATACGCAGTATTTT. The rearrangement uses TRBV7-6 and TRBJ2-3; 8 bases agree with TRBD1. The germline gives CDR1 SGHVS, CDR2 FNYEAQ. The CDR3 sequence is 15 residues long.

V usage is TRBV4-1 and J usage is TRBJ2-5, with a tentative D call TRBD1 (6 bases). The J call is doubtful: the DNA matches TRBJ2-7 better. Per germline, CDR1 MGHRA and CDR2 YSYEKL. The CDR3 runs 16 residues. The CDR3 coding sequence is TGCGCCAGCAGCCAAGTCAGGGGTCTCGCCTCCTACGAGCAGTACTTC. Residues: CASSQVRGLASYEQYF.

The chain couples TRBV6-7 to TRBJ1-5; 7 bases agree with TRBD1. TRBV6-7 is noted as an ORF with a role that remains uncertain. The CDR3 has 14 amino acids. V shed 4 bases, J shed 2 bases, and the junction held 2 bases outside the gene matches. The CDR3 DNA follows: TGTGCCAGCAGTTTAGACAGGGGCAATCAGCCCCAGCATTTT. Translated, it gives CASSLDRGNQPQHF.

This clone was seen a few times. The chain uses TRBV5-6 and TRBJ1-1; a possible D gene is TRBD1 (5 bases). The V end lost 4 bases, the J end lost 11 bases, and 18 bases lay between the germline ends. This CDR3 comprises 13 residues. Germline CDR1 is SGHDT and CDR2 is YYEEEE. The CDR3 DNA is TGTGCCAGCAGCCTTACGGACATTCCCTATGCTTTCTTT. It specifies CASSLTDIPYAFF. The complete variable domain, with remaining parts taken from reference TRBV5-6 and TRBJ1-1, reads DAGVTQSPTHLIKTRGQQVTLRCSPKSGHDTVSWYQQALGQGPQFIFQYYEEEERQRGNFPDRFSGHQFPNYSSELNVNALLLGDSALYLCASSLTDIPYAFFGQGTRLTVV.

In nucleotides, the CDR3 is TGTGCCAGCAGTCCCCTAGCGGGGGGGTCCCACCCCCAGTACTTC. It encodes CASSPLAGGSHPQYF. V is TRBV6-5 and J is TRBJ2-5; 12 bases are shared with TRBD2. The V gene's germline CDR1 is MNHEY and CDR2 SVGAGI. The J segment lost 9 bases and the V segment lost 5 bases, leaving 10 bases of the junction unmatched. The CDR3 totals 15 residues.

This clone was seen only a few times. The chain is built from TRBV4-1 and TRBJ2-5; TRBD1 aligns across 9 bases. The CDR3 extends over 16 amino acids. Germline V CDR1 and CDR2: MGHRA, YSYEKL. V dropped 1 base and J dropped 2; count of bases not matched to a gene: 5. In DNA form, the CDR3 reads TGCGCCAGCAGCCAAGTCGGACAGGGGCGACAAGAGACCCAGTACTTC. It yields the protein CASSQVGQGRQETQYF.

The chain joins TRBV5-1 to TRBJ2-5, with 10 bases identical to TRBD2. Looked up from germline, CDR1 is SGHRS and CDR2 is YFSETQ. The ends lost 0 bases at V and 6 bases at J; junction bases unmatched: 14. This CDR3 has 18 amino acids. The CDR3 bases are TGCGCCAGCAGCTTGGCAGGTTCGGCTAGCGGGGGCTCAAAGACCCAGTACTTC. Translation gives CASSLAGSASGGSKTQYF. Looking up the rest from reference TRBV5-1 and TRBJ2-5 gives the full variable domain: KAGVTQTPRYLIKTRGQQVTLSCSPISGHRSVSWYQQTPGQGLQFLFEYFSETQRNKGNFPGRFSGRQFSNSRSEMNVSTLELGDSALYLCASSLAGSASGGSKTQYFGPGTRLLVL.

DNA for the CDR3: TGTGCCAGCAGTGTAATAGGGACAGGAAGCTCCTACGAGCAGTACTTC. Amino acid sequence: CASSVIGTGSSYEQYF. The chain uses TRBV25-1 and TRBJ2-7, with TRBD1 matching 8 bases. CDR1 and CDR2 from the germline V gene are MGHDK and SYGVNS. There are 16 residues in the CDR3. Trimming cost V 4 bases and J 0 bases; bases outside gene matches: 8.